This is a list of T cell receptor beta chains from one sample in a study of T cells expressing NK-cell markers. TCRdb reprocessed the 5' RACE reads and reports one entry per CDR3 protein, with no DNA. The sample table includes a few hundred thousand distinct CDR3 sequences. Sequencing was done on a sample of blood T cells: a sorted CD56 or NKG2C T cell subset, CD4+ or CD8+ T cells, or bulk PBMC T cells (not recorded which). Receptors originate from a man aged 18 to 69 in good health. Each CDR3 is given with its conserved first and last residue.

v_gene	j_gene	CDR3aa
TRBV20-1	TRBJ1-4	CSARQGAGEKLFF
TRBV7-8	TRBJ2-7	CASSLRGAGEGYEQYF
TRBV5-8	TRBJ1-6	CASKKFPGQGISPLHF
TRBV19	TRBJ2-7	CASRLKQGIGYEQYF
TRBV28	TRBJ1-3	CASSLWGTEISSGNTIYF
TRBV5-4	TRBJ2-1	CASSLWAGKYNEQFF
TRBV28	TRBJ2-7	CASRGPISYEQYF
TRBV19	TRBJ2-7	CASSISRDSFNEQYF
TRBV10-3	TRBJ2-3	CAISDDRASTDTQYF
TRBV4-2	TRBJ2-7	CASSQDLGQGTRYEQYF
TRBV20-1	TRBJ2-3	CSARDILSPTDTQYF
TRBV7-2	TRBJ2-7	CASSFNLAGGPSNEQYF
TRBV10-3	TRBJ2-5	CAIKDSAGETQYF
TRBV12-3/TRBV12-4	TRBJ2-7	CASSRDSGSYEQYF
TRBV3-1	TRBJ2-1	CASSSRDRNNEQFF
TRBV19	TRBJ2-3	CASSDDGESTDTQYF
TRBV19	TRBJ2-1	CASSISPGGFSYNEQFF
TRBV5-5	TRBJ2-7	CASSTWDGDREQYF
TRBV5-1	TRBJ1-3	CASSYGTPSGNTIYF
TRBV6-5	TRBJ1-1	CASSLSRGVSTEAFF
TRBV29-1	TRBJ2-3	CSVEDRGALWDTQYF
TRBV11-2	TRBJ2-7	CASSWGRDSGAQQYF
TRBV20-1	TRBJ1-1	CSARSGGRLSTEAFF
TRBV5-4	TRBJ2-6	CASGAQGASSGANVLTF
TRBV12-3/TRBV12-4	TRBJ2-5	CASNPGGGYSETQYF
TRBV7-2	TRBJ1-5	CASSLAGGQVGQPQHF
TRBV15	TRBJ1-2	CATSRETFRSDSGYGYTF
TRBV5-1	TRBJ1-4	CASSPEAGQNEKLFF
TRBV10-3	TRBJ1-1	CAISELTVNTEAFF
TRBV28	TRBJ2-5	CASSLKGNLETQYF
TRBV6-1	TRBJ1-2	CASTGRTVNYGYTF
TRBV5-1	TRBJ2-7	CASSLIAGSGYEQYF
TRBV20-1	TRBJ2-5	CSAIIKAGQQETQYF
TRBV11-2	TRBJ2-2	CASSNRGGTGELFF
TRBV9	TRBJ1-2	CASSALGQGLGYGYTF
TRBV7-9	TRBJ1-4	CASSLYRGDATNEKLFF
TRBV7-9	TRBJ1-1	CASSFFREAFF
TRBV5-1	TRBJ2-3	CASSLIIAGTDTQYF
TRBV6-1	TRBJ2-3	CASRSSRGTDTQYF